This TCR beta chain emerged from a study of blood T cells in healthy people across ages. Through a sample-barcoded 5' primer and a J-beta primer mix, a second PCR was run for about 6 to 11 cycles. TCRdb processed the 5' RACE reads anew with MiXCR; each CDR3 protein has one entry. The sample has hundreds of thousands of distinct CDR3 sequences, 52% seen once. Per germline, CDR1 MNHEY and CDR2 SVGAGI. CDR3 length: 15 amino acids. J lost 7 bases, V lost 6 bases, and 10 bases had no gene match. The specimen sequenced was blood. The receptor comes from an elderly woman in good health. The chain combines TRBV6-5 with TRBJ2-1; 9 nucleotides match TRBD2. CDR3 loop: CASRPTSGWSNEQFF. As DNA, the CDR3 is TGTGCCAGCAGACCTACTAGCGGGTGGAGTAATGAGCAGTTCTTC.